This T cell receptor (beta chain) was found in a study of T cell clones after liver transplantation. At the level of the study: Draws occurred before transplant, before withdrawal, and after complete or failed withdrawal. General study findings and limits: In a couple of subjects, few donor cells limited the measurable donor-reactive repertoire. Post-transplant, graft-donor-reactive CD4 TCRbeta sequences in blood dropped significantly in most of the 8 subjects.

J lost 7 bases, V lost 6 bases, and 7 bases had no gene match. Germline CDR1 is SGHTA and CDR2 is FQGNSA. This CDR3 spans 16 amino acids. Profiled with immunoSEQ multiplex PCR; TCRdb holds only in-frame clones, not every one. Among 75,000 to 95,000 clones listed, around 80% were seen once. About this clone: Its antigen is as yet unknown.

The TCR originated in a human patient who received a liver transplant. Some T cells here may be from the graft donor. Specimen: CD4+ T cells from blood, collected 48 to 50 months after liver transplant. The chain joins TRBV7-2 to TRBJ2-1; 15 bases line up with TRBD2. CDR3 DNA sequence: TGTGCCAGCAGGAAGACGGGACTAGCGGGAGGAAATGAGCAGTTCTTC. It specifies CASRKTGLAGGNEQFF.